The TCR beta chain described here comes from a study of CD8 T cells in ankylosing spondylitis. General study findings and limits: Past studies reported some motif variants in reactive arthritis synovial fluid and blood. Peripheral blood held disease-linked clones only at relatively low frequency, and these were CD8+. Within ankylosing spondylitis blood, a TCR beta motif made up of several highly homologous variants appeared to be characteristic.

Ten or more counts support this clonotype. Its antigen is undetermined. Germline loops: CDR1 SGHTA, CDR2 FQGNSA. This CDR3 has 15 residues. With V trimmed by 5 bases and J by 2 bases, 4 bases remained unmatched. Researchers built TCR beta libraries using quantitative 5'-RACE with molecular barcodes. TCRdb used MiXCR to reprocess the 5' RACE reads, holding one entry per CDR3 protein. This table holds over 200,000 distinct CDR3 sequences, about 10% found once. The chain employs TRBV7-2 and TRBJ2-1, with 9 nucleotides matching TRBD1. Sequencing input: blood, either unsorted or a sorted T cell fraction (not recorded which). The receptor's source is a male donor with ankylosing spondylitis or in good health (not recorded which). CDR3 nucleotide sequence: TGTGCCAGCAGCCCCGACAGGGGGGCCTACAATGAGCAGTTCTTC. Its translation is CASSPDRGAYNEQFF. The whole variable domain, filled in from reference TRBV7-2 and TRBJ2-1, reads GAGVSQSPSNKVTEKGKDVELRCDPISGHTALYWYRQSLGQGLEFLIYFQGNSAPDKSGLPSDRFSAERTGGSVSTLTIQRTQQEDSAVYLCASSPDRGAYNEQFFGPGTRLTVL.